Presented here are 20 T cell receptor beta chains from one specimen sequenced in a study of post-analysis software for immune sequencing data. TCR beta libraries were prepared from cDNA with unique molecular identifiers. MiXCR, run by TCRdb on the PCR reads, gives a single entry per CDR3 protein. This sample has about 540,000 distinct CDR3 sequences, with around a third found just once. Findings and limits, study-wide: Patients used about 5 TRBV segments, including TRBV5-6, TRBV5-1 and TRBV20-1, more often than controls.

These TCRs' antigens remain unknown. The sequencing sample was made of blood. The receptors derive from a girl aged 2 to 17 with multiple sclerosis.

The CDR3 coding sequence is TGTGCCAGCAGCTTTACAGGGGGCGCAGATACGCAGTATTTT. Translating gives CASSFTGGADTQYF. The V gene is TRBV7-6, the J gene TRBJ2-3; 9 nucleotides line up with TRBD1. The trim removed 3 bases at V and 4 bases at J, leaving 2 bases unmatched. This CDR3 region has 14 residues. Germline assignment: CDR1 SGHVS and CDR2 FNYEAQ.

The chain has TRBV9 and TRBJ2-4, with D unresolved. This CDR3 has 15 amino acids. Germline assignment: CDR1 SGDLS and CDR2 YYNGEE. V lost 0 bases and J lost 2, with 9 bases in between. The CDR3 is CASSVADTPKNIQYF. The CDR3, as DNA: TGTGCCAGCAGCGTAGCAGACACCCCCAAAAACATTCAGTACTTC. Full variable domain (missing parts from reference TRBV9 and TRBJ2-4): DSGVTQTPKHLITATGQRVTLRCSPRSGDLSVYWYQQSLDQGLQFLIQYYNGEERAKGNILERFSAQQFPDLHSELNLSSLELGDSALYFCASSVADTPKNIQYFGAGTRLSVL.

The chain carries TRBV13 and TRBJ2-4; D gene unclear. Trimming removed 5 bases from V and 6 bases from J, with 14 bases in between. The CDR3 covers 14 residues. Germline assignment: CDR1 PRHDT and CDR2 FYEKMQ (reference sequence). In DNA, the CDR3 is TGTGCCAGCAGCCTCCGGGCCACCGGAAACATTCAGTACTTC. Translating gives CASSLRATGNIQYF.

In its sample, this clonotype was seen a few times. The V call is TRBV5-1, the J call TRBJ2-5; 8 nucleotides agree with TRBD2. V trimming: 0 bases; J trimming: 1 base; junction bases outside the gene matches: 2. Germline loops: CDR1 SGHRS, CDR2 YFSETQ. The CDR3 has 15 amino acids. CDR3 amino acids: CASSLERGIQETQYF. The CDR3 nucleotides are TGCGCCAGCAGCTTGGAGCGGGGGATCCAAGAGACCCAGTACTTC.

The chain carries TRBV3-1 and TRBJ1-2; 9 bases map to TRBD1. After removal of 2 bases from V and 6 bases from J, the junction contained 1 base not matched to a gene. The CDR3 length is 13 residues. CDR1 is LGHDT and CDR2 is YNNKEL in the germline V gene (reference sequence). This CDR3 reads CASSQRTGDGYTF. The CDR3 DNA reads TGTGCCAGCAGCCAACGGACAGGGGATGGCTACACCTTC.

This chain uses TRBV20-1 with TRBJ1-5; D not resolved. Germline CDR1 DFQATT, CDR2 SNEGSKA (reference sequence). Trimming stripped 4 bases from V and 5 bases from J, with 18 bases between. This CDR3 contains 15 residues. CDR3 loop: CSAKTTGQLYQPQHF. DNA for the CDR3: TGCAGTGCTAAGACAACCGGGCAACTATATCAGCCCCAGCATTTT.

The chain links TRBV5-1 to TRBJ2-3; unclear D gene. The CDR3 has 13 residues. Germline CDR1 and CDR2: SGHRS and YFSETQ. The V end was cut by 0 bases, the J end by 9 bases, with 11 bases between. This CDR3 reads CASSLDAIETQYF. CDR3 nucleotides: TGCGCCAGCAGCTTGGACGCGATAGAGACGCAGTATTTT.

The rearrangement links TRBV11-2 to TRBJ2-1; D is ambiguous. The CDR3 totals 14 residues. Germline CDR1 SGHAT, CDR2 FQNNGV. Trimming pared 8 bases from V and 0 bases from J, leaving 11 bases between. The CDR3 DNA sequence: TGTGCCAGCCGAGATAAAAGCTCCTACAATGAGCAGTTCTTC. Translated: CASRDKSSYNEQFF. The whole variable domain, filled in from reference TRBV11-2 and TRBJ2-1, reads EAGVAQSPRYKIIEKRQSVAFWCNPISGHATLYWYQQILGQGPKLLIQFQNNGVVDDSQLPKDRFSAERLKGVDSTLKIQPAKLEDSAVYLCASRDKSSYNEQFFGPGTRLTVL.

This chain links TRBV5-1 with TRBJ2-5, with TRBD2 matching over 7 bases. The CDR3 loop spans 15 amino acids. From germline, CDR1 is SGHRS and CDR2 YFSETQ. The V and J ends lost 4 bases and 4 bases, in that order; junction bases with no gene match: 10. The CDR3 DNA reads TGCGCCAGCAGCACCGGGACCGGGAGGTTAGAGACCCAGTACTTC. As protein: CASSTGTGRLETQYF.

The CDR3 DNA reads TGCGCCAGCAGCTTGGGCCCCTGGGGCAAAAACATTCAGTACTTC. Translated: CASSLGPWGKNIQYF. The chain links TRBV5-1 to TRBJ2-4; D is undetermined. The CDR3 length is 15 residues. CDR1 SGHRS and CDR2 YFSETQ come from the germline V gene. The germline V and J ends were trimmed by 0 bases and 3 bases, with 10 bases remaining between them.

Comments on this clonotype: The junction differs from germline at one of its ends, possibly a read error. J is TRBJ2-5 and V is TRBV3-1; 9 bases align to TRBD2. CDR3 length equals 17 residues. The germline gives CDR1 LGHDT, CDR2 YNNKEL (reference sequence). CDR3 region: CAGSQGIIAGAEETQYF. CDR3 nucleotides: TGTGCCGGCAGCCAAGGCATAATAGCGGGGGCCGAAGAGACCCAGTACTTC.

CDR3 coding DNA: TGCAGTGCTAGAGATCGGGGCAAAAGCTCTGGGGCCAACGTCCTGACTTTC. Its translation: CSARDRGKSSGANVLTF. The rearrangement links TRBV20-1 to TRBJ2-6; D is possibly TRBD1 or TRBD2 (5 bases each). With 0 bases removed from V and 0 bases from J, the gap between germline ends came to 12 bases. Germline V CDR1 and CDR2: DFQATT, SNEGSKA (reference sequence). This CDR3 is built from 17 residues.

In its sample, this clonotype was seen a few times. The rearrangement uses TRBV18 and TRBJ1-4; 7 nucleotides align to TRBD1. CDR3 length: 16 residues. Trimming cost V 1 base and J 2 bases; bases outside gene matches: 4. Germline V gives CDR1 KGHSH, CDR2 LQKENI. The CDR3 DNA sequence: TGTGCCAGCTCACCACGACAGGGCAGGACTAATGAAAAACTGTTTTTT. Protein: CASSPRQGRTNEKLFF.

This clonotype was counted a few times. The J gene is TRBJ1-2, the V gene TRBV20-1; 7 positions match TRBD1. V dropped 3 bases and J dropped 8; count of bases not matched to a gene: 12. CDR1 and CDR2 from the germline V gene are DFQATT and SNEGSKA (reference sequence). The CDR3 extends over 14 amino acids. The CDR3 DNA reads TGCAGTGCTAGGGGTTTTACAGGGGAAGGCGGCTACACCTTC. Translated, it gives CSARGFTGEGGYTF.

This clonotype was observed a handful of times. The chain joins TRBV6-5 to TRBJ2-3, with 12 bases identical to TRBD2. This CDR3 is 18 amino acids long. The V segment lost 9 bases and the J segment 4 bases; nucleotides outside the gene matches: 17. Germline CDR1 reads MNHEY; CDR2 reads SVGAGI. The CDR3 nucleotides are TGTGCCAGATTACCGGGACTAGCGGGTTTTGTGGCGGCAGATACGCAGTATTTT. Its protein product is CARLPGLAGFVAADTQYF.

The rearrangement uses TRBV6-1 and TRBJ1-2; the match to TRBD1 covers 7 bases. V was clipped by 6 bases and J by 4 bases; unmatched bases: 20. CDR1 is MNHNS, CDR2 SASEGT, per germline. The length of the CDR3 is 18 residues. The DNA for the CDR3 is TGTGCCAGCAGCGGGCCGCAAAGGGGGCTAACGATGATCTATGGCTACACCTTC. It translates to CASSGPQRGLTMIYGYTF.

V and J are TRBV18 and TRBJ2-5, with no clear D. Trimming removed 0 bases from V and 5 bases from J, with 13 bases in between. CDR1 is KGHSH and CDR2 is LQKENI in the germline V gene. The CDR3 has 15 amino acids. The CDR3 sequence is CASSPPTSERETQYF. In DNA, the CDR3 is TGTGCCAGCTCACCACCGACCTCGGAGCGTGAGACCCAGTACTTC. The full variable domain, rest sourced from reference TRBV18 and TRBJ2-5, is NAGVMQNPRHLVRRRGQEARLRCSPMKGHSHVYWYRQLPEEGLKFMVYLQKENIIDESGMPKERFSAEFPKEGPSILRIQQVVRGDSAAYFCASSPPTSERETQYFGPGTRLLVL.

The chain uses TRBV7-2 and TRBJ2-5, with 15 positions matching TRBD2. CDR3 size: 18 residues. CDR1 is SGHTA, CDR2 FQGNSA, per germline. V lost 3 bases to trimming and J lost 4 bases; unmatched junction nucleotides: 9. As DNA, the CDR3 is TGTGCCAGCAGCTTGGGGGGTGGACTAGCGGGGGGGCGAGAGACCCAGTACTTC. Protein sequence: CASSLGGGLAGGRETQYF.

The CDR3 DNA sequence: TGTGCCATCAGTGAGGGACAGGGGCCCGTCGGCTATGGCTACACCTTC. Translated: CAISEGQGPVGYGYTF. This chain uses TRBV10-3 with TRBJ1-2, with 9 bases lining up with TRBD1. V dropped 2 bases and J dropped 4; count of bases not matched to a gene: 8. The CDR3 extends over 16 amino acids. CDR1 and CDR2 from the germline V gene are ENHRY and SYGVKD.

The chain couples TRBV20-1 to TRBJ2-2, with D maybe TRBD2 (6 bases). Trimming stripped 6 bases from V and 5 bases from J, with 16 bases between. This CDR3 region has 14 residues. Germline V gives CDR1 DFQATT, CDR2 SNEGSKA (reference sequence). The chain's CDR3 is CSAKLALGTGELFF. The CDR3 nucleotides read TGCAGTGCCAAACTAGCTCTGGGTACCGGGGAGCTGTTTTTT.